Below are 25 T cell receptor beta chains sequenced from a single sample in a study of memory CD4+ T cells and cytomegalovirus serostatus. The sort gate was single viable CD3+CD4+CD8-CD45RO+ cells for memory CD4+ T cells. Sequencing was performed with immunoSEQ multiplex PCR; in TCRdb, only in-frame clones are kept and a portion is missing. The sample consists of tens of thousands of clones, 70% to 80% of them appearing once. What was sequenced was memory CD4+ T cells from blood. These receptor sequences come from an adult in good health and CMV-seronegative.

The chain couples TRBV27 to TRBJ2-7, with 16 bases identical to TRBD2. CDR1 MNHEY and CDR2 SMNVEV come from the germline V gene (reference sequence). The V segment lost 6 bases and the J segment 4 bases; nucleotides outside the gene matches: 6. There are 16 residues in the CDR3. The CDR3 region has the DNA TGTGCCAGCAGGGGACTAGCGGGAGGGCTTGGTTACGAGCAGTACTTC. Its translation: CASRGLAGGLGYEQYF.

This chain links TRBV28 with TRBJ1-1; unclear D gene. Trimming cost V 2 bases and J 6 bases, with 10 bases left between them. The CDR3 spans 13 residues. CDR1 is MDHEN and CDR2 is SYDVKM in the germline V gene. CDR3 in DNA: TGTGCCAGCAGTTTAAGAATGAGCGCTGAAGCTTTCTTT. Protein: CASSLRMSAEAFF.

A single count supports this clone. The rearrangement joins TRBV5-4 to TRBJ1-3; D possibly corresponds to TRBD1 (6 bases). V was shortened by 5 bases and J by 4 bases, with 13 bases between the two germline ends. Germline assignment: CDR1 SGHNT and CDR2 YYREEE (reference sequence). The CDR3 runs to 14 residues. CDR3 residues: CASSSGQSGNTIYF. DNA for the CDR3: TGTGCCAGCAGTTCGGGACAATCAGGAAACACCATATATTTT.

The chain joins TRBV4-3 to TRBJ2-5; 7 positions match TRBD2. The germline gives CDR1 LGHNA, CDR2 YSLEER. The CDR3 contains 18 residues. Trimming cost V 2 bases and J 4 bases; bases outside gene matches: 16. The CDR3 DNA reads as TGCGCCAGCAGCCAAAGGCGACAATCGGGGGGTCGTCGAGAGACCCAGTACTTC. This gives the protein CASSQRRQSGGRRETQYF.

This rearrangement joins TRBV4-1 to TRBJ2-7; 10 bases are a match to TRBD2. The CDR3 is 15 residues long. With V trimmed by 4 bases and J by 3 bases, 6 bases remained unmatched. Germline values: CDR1 MGHRA, CDR2 YSYEKL. The CDR3 region is CASSPKREGRYEQYF. In DNA, the CDR3 is TGCGCCAGCAGCCCCAAGCGGGAGGGCCGCTACGAGCAGTACTTC.

This clone occurred once. The V gene is TRBV5-4, the J gene TRBJ2-1, with no clear D. The CDR3 is 13 residues long. Germline CDR1 reads SGHNT; CDR2 reads YYREEE (reference sequence). With 1 base removed from V and 6 bases from J, the gap between germline ends came to 8 bases. The CDR3 DNA is TGTGCCAGCAGCTTGCCAGCGCCCAATGAGCAGTTCTTC. As protein: CASSLPAPNEQFF.

On this clone itself: The junction differs from germline at one of its ends, possibly a read error. The chain recombines TRBV10-3 with TRBJ1-1; D is perhaps TRBD1 (6 bases). The CDR3 is 15 residues long. Germline CDR1 ENHRY, CDR2 SYGVKD. For the CDR3, the DNA is TGTGCCAGCAGTGTTACCGGGACATTGAACACTGAAGCTTTCTTT. It codes for CASSVTGTLNTEAFF.

A few counts support this clone. The chain has TRBV7-8 and TRBJ1-2, with 9 bases that match TRBD1. The CDR3 has 16 amino acids. Germline values: CDR1 SGHVS, CDR2 FQNEAQ. J gave up 1 base and V 5 bases, and 8 bases lay outside the gene matches. In DNA form, the CDR3 reads TGTGCCAGCAGCCCGGTCCCGGGACAGGGTAACTATGGCTACACCTTC. It is translated as CASSPVPGQGNYGYTF. Based on the CDR3 plus reference TRBV7-8 and TRBJ1-2, the full variable domain is GAGVSQSPRYKVAKRGQDVALRCDPISGHVSLFWYQQALGQGPEFLTYFQNEAQLDKSGLPSDRFFAERPEGSVSTLKIQRTQQEDSAVYLCASSPVPGQGNYGYTFGSGTRLTVV.

The genes are TRBV10-3 and TRBJ2-7, with 13 bases aligning to TRBD2. CDR1 ENHRY and CDR2 SYGVKD come from the germline V gene. This CDR3 region has 18 residues. Germline trimming cut 4 bases from V and 3 bases from J; bases unmatched to any gene: 12. The CDR3 DNA reads TGTGCCATCAGTGCTTCATATGGGGGACTAGCGGGAATCTACGAGCAGTACTTC. Translated, it gives CAISASYGGLAGIYEQYF.

The chain links TRBV10-3 to TRBJ1-4, with 12 positions matching TRBD1. The CDR3 is made up of 16 amino acids. Germline V gene lookup returns CDR1 ENHRY and CDR2 SYGVKD. The V gene end was trimmed by 0 bases and the J gene end by 10 bases; junction bases not matched to a gene: 6. CDR3 amino acids: CAISESGTGGAGKLFF. CDR3 DNA: TGTGCCATCAGTGAGTCCGGGACAGGGGGCGCGGGAAAACTGTTTTTT.

This chain links TRBV18 with TRBJ1-3; the match to TRBD1 covers 7 bases. The CDR3 sequence is 15 residues long. The ends lost 4 bases at V and 0 bases at J; junction bases unmatched: 3. Per germline, CDR1 KGHSH and CDR2 LQKENI. In DNA form, the CDR3 reads TGTGCCAGCTCACGTGGGACAGACTCTGGAAACACCATATATTTT. Amino acid sequence: CASSRGTDSGNTIYF.

This chain connects TRBV6-5 to TRBJ1-6; D perhaps matches TRBD1 (5 bases). The CDR3 loop spans 14 amino acids. CDR1 and CDR2 from the germline V gene are MNHEY and SVGAGI. Trimming took 6 bases from V and 8 from J, leaving 14 bases between them. CDR3 in amino acids: CASRLRESHSPLHF. DNA of the CDR3: TGTGCCAGCAGACTCAGGGAGTCACATTCACCCCTCCACTTT.

J is TRBJ1-2 and V is TRBV7-8; no firm D call. The germline V gene encodes CDR1 SGHVS and CDR2 FQNEAQ. The CDR3 runs to 14 residues. V was trimmed by 3 bases and J by 6 bases, leaving 14 bases between them. CDR3 nucleotides: TGTGCCAGCAGCTTGTGGGTCAGCAAGGATGGCTACACCTTC. Translating it yields CASSLWVSKDGYTF.

The genes are TRBV27 and TRBJ1-4; maybe TRBD1 (6 bases). The germline CDR1 and CDR2 sequences are MNHEY and SMNVEV (reference sequence). The CDR3 covers 14 residues. The ends were cut back, 4 bases at V and 7 bases at J, with 13 bases in the middle. The CDR3 spells CASSSWGLGEKLFF. The CDR3 region has the DNA TGTGCCAGCAGTTCTTGGGGGCTGGGTGAAAAACTGTTTTTT.

The chain recombines TRBV7-9 with TRBJ2-1; 9 nucleotides agree with TRBD1. This CDR3 has 14 amino acids. Germline V gene sequence: CDR1 SEHNR, CDR2 FQNEAQ (reference sequence). The V gene end was trimmed by 2 bases and the J gene end by 9 bases; junction bases not matched to a gene: 5. The CDR3 coding sequence is TGTGCCAGCAGCTTAATGGGACAGGGTGTTGAGCAGTTCTTC. Its protein product is CASSLMGQGVEQFF.

The CDR3 bases are TGTGCCAGCAGCCAAGCGTACAGCGCCAACACTGAAGCTTTCTTT. Its translation is CASSQAYSANTEAFF. The rearrangement joins TRBV14 to TRBJ1-1, with D uncertain. V gave up 1 base and J gave up 2 bases, with 11 bases separating them. Germline V gene data show CDR1 as SGHDN and CDR2 as FVKESK. This CDR3 has 15 amino acids.

The rearrangement uses TRBV5-1 and TRBJ1-2; D remains ambiguous. The length of the CDR3 is 13 residues. V lost 1 base and J 7 bases, leaving 11 bases between the germline ends. Germline V gene data show CDR1 as SGHRS and CDR2 as YFSETQ. This CDR3 reads CASSLNYAFGYTF. The CDR3 DNA sequence: TGCGCCAGCAGCTTGAATTATGCATTTGGCTACACCTTC.

The chain is built from TRBV18 and TRBJ2-3; no clear D gene. Trimming cost V 3 bases and J 2 bases, with 9 bases left between them. This CDR3 spans 14 amino acids. Germline V gene lookup returns CDR1 KGHSH and CDR2 LQKENI. For the CDR3, the DNA is TGTGCCAGCTCACCCCCATGGGACACAGATACGCAGTATTTT. This codes for CASSPPWDTDTQYF.

This chain uses TRBV7-2 with TRBJ2-1, with 9 bases matching TRBD2. Unmatched junction bases numbered 11, after V lost 3 bases and J lost 5 bases. Germline V gene data show CDR1 as SGHTA and CDR2 as FQGNSA. There are 17 residues in the CDR3. CDR3 nucleotides: TGTGCCAGCAGCTTGGTGGGAGGTCTAGCGGGAAACAATGAGCAGTTCTTC. Amino acids: CASSLVGGLAGNNEQFF. Complete variable domain (other parts from reference TRBV7-2 and TRBJ2-1): GAGVSQSPSNKVTEKGKDVELRCDPISGHTALYWYRQSLGQGLEFLIYFQGNSAPDKSGLPSDRFSAERTGGSVSTLTIQRTQQEDSAVYLCASSLVGGLAGNNEQFFGPGTRLTVL.

The rearrangement links TRBV5-1 to TRBJ2-1; possible D gene TRBD1, 6 bases. This CDR3 has 13 residues. The V gene lost 3 bases and the J gene lost 4 bases, with 8 bases spanning the gap. Per germline, CDR1 SGHRS and CDR2 YFSETQ. Here the CDR3 DNA reads TGCGCCAGCAGCTGGGACATTTACAATGAGCAGTTCTTC. It yields the protein CASSWDIYNEQFF.

V gene TRBV9 combines with J gene TRBJ1-4; TRBD1 might be the D (5 bases). CDR1 is SGDLS, CDR2 YYNGEE, per germline. V lost 0 bases and J lost 2, with 11 bases in between. The CDR3 totals 16 residues. The CDR3 DNA reads TGTGCCAGCAGCGTAGCTCAGGGAATGACTAATGAAAAACTGTTTTTT. It translates to CASSVAQGMTNEKLFF.

V is TRBV7-9 and J is TRBJ1-2, with 9 bases aligning to TRBD1. This CDR3 comprises 16 residues. Germline CDR1 SEHNR, CDR2 FQNEAQ (reference sequence). Trimming cost V 0 bases and J 7 bases; bases outside gene matches: 9. The CDR3 spells CASSLAGGQGSTGYTF. Here the CDR3 DNA reads TGTGCCAGCAGCTTAGCGGGGGGACAGGGATCTACTGGCTACACCTTC.

The chain recombines TRBV19 with TRBJ2-2; 8 bases line up with TRBD1. Germline V lookup: CDR1 LNHDA, CDR2 SQIVND (reference sequence). Trimming took 10 bases from V and 4 from J; bases not matched to a gene: 11. The CDR3 extends over 15 amino acids. Here the CDR3 reads CATRTGPSITGELFF. CDR3 nucleotide sequence: TGTGCCACCAGGACAGGGCCCTCGATCACCGGGGAGCTGTTTTTT.

CDR3 in amino acids: CSGGTGTNTGELFF. CDR3 sequence (DNA): TGCAGCGGGGGGACAGGAACGAACACCGGGGAGCTGTTTTTT. The chain employs TRBV29-1 and TRBJ2-2; 8 bases align to TRBD1. Per germline, CDR1 SQVTM and CDR2 ANQGSEA. The CDR3 runs to 14 residues. V lost 7 bases and J lost 0; bases outside the gene matches: 4.

J is TRBJ2-2 and V is TRBV7-9; a possible D gene is TRBD1 (6 bases). CDR1 is SEHNR, CDR2 FQNEAQ, per germline (reference sequence). This CDR3 has 16 amino acids. V was clipped by 1 base and J by 6 bases, with 15 bases between them. CDR3 sequence (DNA): TGTGCCAGCAGCTTAGGCAGGGGCGAAACCTCCGGGGAGCTGTTTTTT. This translates into CASSLGRGETSGELFF.